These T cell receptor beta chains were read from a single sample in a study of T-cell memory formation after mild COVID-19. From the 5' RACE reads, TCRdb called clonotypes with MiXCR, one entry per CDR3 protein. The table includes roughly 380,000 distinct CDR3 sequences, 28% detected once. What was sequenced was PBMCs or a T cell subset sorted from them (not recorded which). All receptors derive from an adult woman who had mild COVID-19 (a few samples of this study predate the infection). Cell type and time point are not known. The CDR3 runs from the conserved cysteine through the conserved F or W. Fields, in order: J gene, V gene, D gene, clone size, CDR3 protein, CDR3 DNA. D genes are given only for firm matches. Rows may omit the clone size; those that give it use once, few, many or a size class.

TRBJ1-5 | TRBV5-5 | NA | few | CASSWAGRSNQPQHF | TGTGCCAGCAGCTGGGCAGGGAGAAGCAATCAGCCCCAGCATTTT
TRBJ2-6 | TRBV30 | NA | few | CAWSPEILRDSSNVLTF | TGTGCCTGGAGTCCCGAAATACTCCGCGACAGCTCCAACGTCCTGACTTTC
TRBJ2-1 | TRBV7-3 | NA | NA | CASSFSGEEQEQFF | TGTGCCAGCAGCTTTTCCGGGGAGGAGCAGGAGCAGTTCTTC
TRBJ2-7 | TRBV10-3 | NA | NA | CAIRPASANLPPYEQYF | TGTGCCATCAGGCCGGCTAGCGCCAATCTTCCCCCCTACGAGCAGTACTTC
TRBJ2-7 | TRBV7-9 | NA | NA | CASSRYSVFYEQYF | TGTGCCAGCAGCCGTTATAGCGTTTTCTACGAGCAGTACTTC
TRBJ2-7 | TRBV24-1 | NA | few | CATSEGSSYEQYF | TGTGCCACCAGTGAAGGGAGTTCCTACGAGCAGTACTTC
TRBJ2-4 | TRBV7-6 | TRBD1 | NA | CASSSIDRGVKNIQYF | TGTGCCAGCAGCTCAATCGACAGGGGAGTCAAAAACATTCAGTACTTC
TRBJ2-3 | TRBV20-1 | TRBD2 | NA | CSARDRSSGGFTDTQYF | TGCAGTGCTAGAGATCGGTCTAGCGGGGGTTTCACAGATACGCAGTATTTT
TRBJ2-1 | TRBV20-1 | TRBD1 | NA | CSADAEGALTPFF | TGCAGTGCTGATGCAGAGGGGGCACTTACGCCGTTCTTC
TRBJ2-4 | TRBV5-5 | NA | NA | CASSFIPGAAKNIQYF | TGTGCCAGCAGCTTTATTCCGGGGGCCGCCAAAAACATTCAGTACTTC
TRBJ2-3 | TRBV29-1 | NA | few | CSVEERADTDTQYF | TGCAGCGTTGAAGAACGGGCCGACACAGATACGCAGTATTTT
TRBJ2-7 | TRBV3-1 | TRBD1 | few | CASSPGQGAEQYF | TGTGCCAGCAGCCCAGGACAGGGGGCTGAGCAGTACTTC
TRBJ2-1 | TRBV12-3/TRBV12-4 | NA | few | CASSLARGSADDEQFF | TGTGCCAGCAGTTTAGCCCGGGGCTCTGCCGACGATGAGCAGTTCTTC
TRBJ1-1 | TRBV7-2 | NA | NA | CASSYGGRTEAFF | TGTGCCAGCAGCTACGGGGGACGAACTGAAGCTTTCTTT
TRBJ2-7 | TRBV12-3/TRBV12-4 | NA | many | CASSLGAGEQYF | TGTGCCAGCAGTTTAGGGGCAGGCGAGCAGTACTTC
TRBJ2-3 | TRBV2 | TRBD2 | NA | CASSEPGLVLDTQYF | TGTGCCAGCAGTGAGCCGGGACTAGTTCTAGATACGCAGTATTTT
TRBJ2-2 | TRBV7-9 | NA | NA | CASSLQGFDTGELFF | TGTGCCAGCAGCTTACAGGGGTTTGACACCGGGGAGCTGTTTTTT
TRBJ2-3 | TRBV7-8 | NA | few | CASSLGRAESDTQYF | TGTGCCAGCAGCTTAGGAAGGGCCGAATCAGATACGCAGTATTTT
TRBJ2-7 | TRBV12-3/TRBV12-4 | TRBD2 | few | CASSRGTSGRSYEQYF | TGTGCCAGCAGTAGAGGGACTAGCGGGAGGTCCTACGAGCAGTACTTC
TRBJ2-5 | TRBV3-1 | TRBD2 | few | CASSRGLAGGPETQYF | TGTGCCAGCAGCCGGGGACTAGCGGGGGGGCCGGAGACCCAGTACTTC
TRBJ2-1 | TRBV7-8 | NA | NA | CASSPQSTGGGEQFF | TGTGCCAGCAGCCCGCAGAGTACAGGTGGGGGTGAGCAGTTCTTC
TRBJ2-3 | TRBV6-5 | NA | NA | CASRGDDTSTDTQYF | TGTGCCAGCAGGGGGGATGACACTAGCACAGATACGCAGTATTTT
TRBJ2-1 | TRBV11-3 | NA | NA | CASSLGFLSYTGPFAYNEQFF | TGTGCCAGCAGCTTAGGTTTTCTTTCCTATACGGGACCCTTTGCCTACAATGAGCAGTTCTTC
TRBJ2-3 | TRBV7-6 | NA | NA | CASSTLTFDRSTDTQYF | TGTGCCAGCAGTACTCTAACTTTCGACCGTAGCACAGATACGCAGTATTTT
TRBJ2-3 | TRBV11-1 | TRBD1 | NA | CASSSSVGQGGSRTDTQYF | TGTGCCAGCAGCTCTTCGGTCGGACAGGGTGGTTCGCGCACAGATACGCAGTATTTT
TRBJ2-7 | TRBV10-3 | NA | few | CAISDRAYEQYF | TGTGCCATCAGTGACAGAGCCTACGAGCAGTACTTC